Listed below are T cell receptor beta chains from one sample, sequenced in a study of shared clonotypes between healthy human individuals. Repertoires were generated with immunoSEQ multiplex PCR, while TCRdb's copy carries only in-frame clones and drops some. The repertoire has about 1,800,000 clones, about 95% of them found once; the top ten carry 1.2%. Sequenced: naive CD8+ T cells sorted from blood. These TCRs come from a man aged 18-30 years in good health. The CDR3 runs from the conserved cysteine through the conserved F or W. The order of the fields is D gene, clone size, V gene, J gene, CDR3 DNA, CDR3 protein. The D gene is left open where the match is weak. Size is stated for part of the rows, as once, few or many counts, or as a class when the clone is expanded.

>TRBD2|-|TRBV28|TRBJ2-5
TGTGCCAGCAGTTTGCCCTCTAGCGGGGGGACCCAAGAGACCCAGTACTTC
CASSLPSSGGTQETQYF
>TRBD2|once|TRBV7-9|TRBJ2-2
TGTGCCAGCAGCCTCGGACCGGGACTAGCGCGCACCACCGGGGAGCTGTTTTTT
CASSLGPGLARTTGELFF
>TRBD2|-|TRBV27|TRBJ2-7
TGTGCCAGCAGCCTGGGACTAGCGGGAGAGTACGAGCAGTACTTC
CASSLGLAGEYEQYF
>-|-|TRBV28|TRBJ1-1
TGTGCCAGCAGTTTAAGCGGCAACACTGAAGCTTTCTTT
CASSLSGNTEAFF
>TRBD2|-|TRBV7-6|TRBJ2-3
TGTGCCAGCAGCTTAGCGGGAGGGGTAGATACGCAGTATTTT
CASSLAGGVDTQYF
>-|-|TRBV7-8|TRBJ2-7
TGTGCCAGCAGCTTAGTGTCAGTCTACGAGCAGTACTTC
CASSLVSVYEQYF
>-|-|TRBV7-8|TRBJ1-3
TGTGCCAGCAGCTTATACGCAGGGTCCTCTGGAAACACCATATATTTT
CASSLYAGSSGNTIYF
>TRBD1|-|TRBV10-2|TRBJ2-7
TGCGCCAGCAGTGAACAGGGGTTCTCCTACGAGCAGTACTTC
CASSEQGFSYEQYF
>TRBD1|-|TRBV4-1|TRBJ2-7
TGCGCCAGCAGCCAAGTTCCTGACAGGGGGGCTTACGAGCAGTACTTC
CASSQVPDRGAYEQYF
>TRBD2|-|TRBV27|TRBJ2-7
TGTGCCAGCAGTCACACTAGCGGCTACGAGCAGTACTTC
CASSHTSGYEQYF